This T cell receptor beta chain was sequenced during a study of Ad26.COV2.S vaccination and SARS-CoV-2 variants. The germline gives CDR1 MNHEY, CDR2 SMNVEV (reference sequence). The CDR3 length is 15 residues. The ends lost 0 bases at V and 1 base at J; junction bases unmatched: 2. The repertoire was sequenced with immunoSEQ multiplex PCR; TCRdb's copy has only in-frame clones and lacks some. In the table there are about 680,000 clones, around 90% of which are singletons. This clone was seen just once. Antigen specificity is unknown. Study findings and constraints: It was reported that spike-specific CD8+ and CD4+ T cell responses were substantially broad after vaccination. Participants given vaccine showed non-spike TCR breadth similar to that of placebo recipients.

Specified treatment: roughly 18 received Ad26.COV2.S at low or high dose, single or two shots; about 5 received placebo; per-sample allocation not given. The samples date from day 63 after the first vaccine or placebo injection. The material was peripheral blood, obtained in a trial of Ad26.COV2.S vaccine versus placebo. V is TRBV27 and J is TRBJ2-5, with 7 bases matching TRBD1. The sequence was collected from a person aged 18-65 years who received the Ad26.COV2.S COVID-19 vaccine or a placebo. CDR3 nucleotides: TGTGCCAGCAGTTTATCTGAGGGGGCCCAAGAGACCCAGTACTTC. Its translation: CASSLSEGAQETQYF.